A selection of T cell receptor beta chains follows, all from one sample in a study of blood T cell repertoires in COVID-19. The repertoire was sequenced with immunoSEQ multiplex PCR; TCRdb's copy has only in-frame clones and lacks some. The sample consists of around 190,000 clones, more than 75% of them appearing once. The sample comprised PBMCs or T cells enriched from blood (not recorded which). The receptors come from a man aged 35 to 55 with acute COVID-19. CDR3s include the opening cysteine and the closing phenylalanine or tryptophan. D genes are given only for firm matches. Only some rows state a clone size, as once, few, many or a class for expanded clones.

j_call clone_size d_call v_call cdr3_aa cdr3_nt
TRBJ1-5 - - TRBV5-5 CASSERRDLGQPQHF TGTGCCAGCAGCGAACGCAGGGATTTGGGGCAGCCCCAGCATTTT
TRBJ2-1 - - TRBV19 CASSTYSKNYNEQFF TGTGCCAGTAGCACCTACTCGAAGAACTACAATGAGCAGTTCTTC
TRBJ2-3 - TRBD2 TRBV7-2 CATYAGGPYDTQYF TGTGCCACCTACGCGGGAGGGCCATATGATACGCAGTATTTT
TRBJ2-7 - TRBD2 TRBV15 CATSLGAGVPYEQYF TGTGCCACCAGCCTAGGAGCGGGAGTACCCTACGAGCAGTACTTC
TRBJ1-3 - - TRBV7-8 CASYPTVFSGNTIYF TGTGCCAGCTATCCTACAGTCTTTTCTGGAAACACCATATATTTT
TRBJ2-7 - TRBD1 TRBV28 CASGTANSYEQYF TGTGCCAGCGGGACAGCGAACTCCTACGAGCAGTACTTC
TRBJ2-1 once TRBD2 TRBV5-4 CASSLGAGVSWEQFF TGTGCCAGCAGCTTAGGGGCGGGAGTTTCCTGGGAGCAGTTCTTC
TRBJ1-2 - - TRBV4-2 CASSQDRDSYGYTF TGTGCCAGCAGCCAAGATCGAGACAGCTATGGCTACACCTTC
TRBJ2-7 - - TRBV3-1/TRBV3-2 CASSQEHQGSYEQYF TGTGCCAGCAGCCAAGAACACCAGGGTAGCTACGAGCAGTACTTC
TRBJ2-1 - - TRBV27 CASSRTLYNEQFF TGTGCCAGCAGTCGGACACTCTACAATGAGCAGTTCTTC
TRBJ1-3 - - TRBV7-6 CASSRNVALSGNTIYF TGTGCCAGCAGCCGAAATGTGGCCCTCTCTGGAAACACCATATATTTT
TRBJ1-5 - - TRBV18 CASSPRGGDGNQPQHF TGTGCCAGCTCACCACGGGGGGGCGACGGCAATCAGCCCCAGCATTTT
TRBJ2-3 - - TRBV19 CASSLREGHYTDTQYF TGTGCCAGTAGTCTTCGCGAGGGACACTACACAGATACGCAGTATTTT
TRBJ1-4 - - TRBV5-1 CASSLAPGDGEKLFF TGCGCCAGCAGCTTGGCCCCGGGGGACGGTGAAAAACTGTTTTTT
TRBJ1-1 - - TRBV12-3/TRBV12-4 CASSLGAGTEAFF TGTGCCAGCAGTTTAGGGGCCGGCACTGAAGCTTTCTTT
TRBJ2-5 - TRBD1 TRBV7-6 CASSFLRQGAMETQYF TGTGCCAGCAGCTTCCTTAGACAGGGGGCAATGGAGACCCAGTACTTC
TRBJ1-4 - - TRBV28 CASSLGGVGEKLFF TGTGCCAGCAGTTTAGGAGGGGTAGGAGAAAAACTGTTTTTT
TRBJ1-2 few - TRBV5-4 CASSSDSDGYTF TGTGCCAGCAGCTCCGACAGCGATGGCTACACCTTC
TRBJ2-3 - TRBD1 TRBV28 CASSLTGGQFQADTQYF TGTGCCAGCAGTTTAACAGGGGGCCAGTTCCAGGCAGATACGCAGTATTTT
TRBJ1-5 - TRBD1 TRBV28 CASSPRQGGYQPQHF TGTGCCAGCAGTCCCCGACAGGGGGGGTATCAGCCCCAGCATTTT
TRBJ1-4 - TRBD1 TRBV5-1 CASSLGGTANEKLFF TGCGCCAGCAGCTTGGGGGGGACAGCTAATGAAAAACTGTTTTTT
TRBJ2-7 - - TRBV6-5 CATGVRVGAYEQYF TGTGCCACGGGCGTTCGTGTTGGGGCTTACGAGCAGTACTTC
TRBJ1-5 few TRBD1 TRBV30 CAWATQGASQPQHF TGTGCCTGGGCGACGCAGGGGGCGAGTCAGCCCCAGCATTTT
TRBJ2-2 - - TRBV7-3 CASSPGSGGELFF TGTGCCAGCAGCCCAGGTAGCGGCGGGGAGCTGTTTTTT
TRBJ2-5 - - TRBV25-1 CASSDPEYWETQYF TGTGCCAGCAGTGATCCGGAGTACTGGGAGACCCAGTACTTC
TRBJ1-5 - - TRBV12-5 CASGSDLSNQPQHF TGTGCTAGTGGCTCAGATCTTAGCAATCAGCCCCAGCATTTT
TRBJ2-2 - - TRBV10-1 CASSEFGSGTGELFF TGCGCCAGCAGTGAGTTCGGGAGTGGGACCGGGGAGCTGTTTTTT
TRBJ2-3 - TRBD1 TRBV2 CASFRTGRGTDTQYF TGTGCCAGCTTCCGGACAGGGAGAGGAACAGATACGCAGTATTTT
TRBJ2-3 - TRBD2 TRBV7-9 CASSLAQLAGVMDTQYF TGTGCCAGCAGCTTAGCGCAACTAGCGGGAGTAATGGATACGCAGTATTTT
TRBJ2-1 - TRBD2 TRBV11-3 CASSSSPGLAGLNEQFF TGTGCCAGCAGCTCCTCCCCGGGACTAGCGGGGCTAAATGAGCAGTTCTTC
TRBJ2-1 - TRBD2 TRBV7-6 CASSSQREAGNEQFF TGTGCCAGCAGCTCCCAGCGGGAGGCAGGCAATGAGCAGTTCTTC
TRBJ2-4 - TRBD2 TRBV10-3 CAISPWRLAGEAAKNIQYF TGTGCCATCAGCCCATGGAGGCTAGCGGGAGAGGCGGCCAAAAACATTCAGTACTTC
TRBJ2-6 few - TRBV27 CASTATGANVLTF TGTGCCAGCACGGCGACAGGGGCCAACGTCCTGACTTTC
TRBJ2-7 - - TRBV6-2/TRBV6-3 CASSYSGPWLYF TGTGCCAGCAGTTACTCGGGGCCTTGGCTGTACTTC
TRBJ2-1 - TRBD2 TRBV10-2 CASSVTSGRYNEQFF TGCGCCAGCAGTGTGACTAGCGGGAGGTACAATGAGCAGTTCTTC
TRBJ2-1 - - TRBV9 CASSVRRDSDEQFF TGTGCCAGCAGCGTTAGGCGGGATAGCGATGAGCAGTTCTTC
TRBJ2-5 - TRBD1 TRBV18 CASSRQGTGSETQYF TGTGCCAGCTCGCGGCAAGGGACAGGCAGCGAGACCCAGTACTTC
TRBJ1-1 once TRBD1 TRBV7-3 CASSPRTGSAEAFF TGTGCCAGCAGCCCCCGGACAGGGAGCGCTGAAGCTTTCTTT
TRBJ2-7 - TRBD1 TRBV19 CATSPSVGTGAYEQYF TGTGCCACCTCCCCCTCCGTCGGGACAGGGGCCTACGAGCAGTACTTC
TRBJ1-5 - - TRBV18 CASSPPGVWPQHF TGTGCCAGCTCACCACCTGGAGTTTGGCCCCAGCATTTT
TRBJ1-2 - - TRBV6-5 CASSSFDSYGYTF TGTGCCAGCAGCTCGTTTGACAGCTATGGCTACACCTTC
TRBJ1-6 - TRBD1 TRBV30 CALAGTGGNSPLHF TGTGCCTTAGCCGGGACAGGGGGAAATTCACCCCTCCACTTT
TRBJ2-7 - TRBD2 TRBV7-9 CASSGTRGGTYEQYF TGTGCCAGCAGCGGGACTAGGGGCGGCACGTACGAGCAGTACTTC
TRBJ2-7 - TRBD2 TRBV2 CASSVKLTGTSFSYEQYF TGTGCCAGCAGTGTGAAACTGACGGGGACTAGCTTCTCCTACGAGCAGTACTTC
TRBJ1-5 - - TRBV28 CASSFRQSQQPQHF TGTGCCAGCAGTTTCCGCCAGTCCCAACAGCCCCAGCATTTT
TRBJ2-2 - TRBD2 TRBV27 CASSLSSSGYSGELFF TGTGCCAGCAGTTTATCGTCTAGCGGGTATTCAGGGGAGCTGTTTTTT
TRBJ2-5 - TRBD1 TRBV7-2 CASSSRDRTPLQETQYF TGTGCCAGCAGCTCACGGGACAGGACTCCTCTCCAAGAGACCCAGTACTTC
TRBJ1-1 - - TRBV7-6 CASSSEVLNTEAFF TGTGCCAGCAGCTCAGAGGTCTTGAACACTGAAGCTTTCTTT
TRBJ1-5 - - TRBV7-2 CASSLGRGRQPQHF TGTGCCAGCAGCTTAGGGCGGGGCCGTCAGCCCCAGCATTTT
TRBJ1-5 - - TRBV5-6 CASSRWGGRYQPQHF TGTGCCAGCAGCCGGTGGGGGGGGCGGTATCAGCCCCAGCATTTT
TRBJ1-5 - - TRBV21-1 CASSNHTDRYYSNQPQHF TGTGCCAGCAGCAATCATACAGACAGGTACTATAGCAATCAGCCCCAGCATTTT
TRBJ2-2 - - TRBV9 CASSVVGGPGELFF TGTGCCAGCAGCGTAGTAGGAGGTCCCGGGGAGCTGTTTTTT
TRBJ2-7 - - TRBV7-6 CASSPRIPTGGFIDEQYF TGTGCCAGCAGCCCTAGGATCCCCACGGGGGGCTTTATCGACGAGCAGTACTTC
TRBJ1-5 few TRBD1 TRBV27 CASSSTGGNQPQHF TGTGCCAGCAGTAGCACAGGGGGTAATCAGCCCCAGCATTTT
TRBJ2-7 few TRBD2 TRBV6-6 CASSYSLRERGEQYF TGTGCCAGCAGTTACTCCCTACGGGAGCGGGGCGAGCAGTACTTC